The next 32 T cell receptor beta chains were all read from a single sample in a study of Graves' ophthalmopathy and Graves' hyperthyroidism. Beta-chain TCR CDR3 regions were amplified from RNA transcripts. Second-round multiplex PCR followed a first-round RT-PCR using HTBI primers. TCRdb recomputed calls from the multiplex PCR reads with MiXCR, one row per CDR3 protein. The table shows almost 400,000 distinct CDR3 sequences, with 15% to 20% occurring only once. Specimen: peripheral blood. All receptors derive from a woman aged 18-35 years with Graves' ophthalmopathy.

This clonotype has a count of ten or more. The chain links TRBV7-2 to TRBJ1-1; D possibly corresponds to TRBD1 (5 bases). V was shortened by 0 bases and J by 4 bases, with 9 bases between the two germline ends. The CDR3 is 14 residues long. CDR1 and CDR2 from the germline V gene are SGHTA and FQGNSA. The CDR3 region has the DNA TGTGCCAGCAGCTTAGCGGGGGGGAGCACTGAAGCTTTCTTT. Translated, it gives CASSLAGGSTEAFF.

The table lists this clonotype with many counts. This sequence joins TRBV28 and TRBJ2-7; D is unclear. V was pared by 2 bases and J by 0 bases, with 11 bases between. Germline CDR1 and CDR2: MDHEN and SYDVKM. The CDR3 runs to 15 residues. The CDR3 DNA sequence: TGTGCCAGCAGTTTAATCAACCCTAGCTCCTACGAGCAGTACTTC. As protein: CASSLINPSSYEQYF.

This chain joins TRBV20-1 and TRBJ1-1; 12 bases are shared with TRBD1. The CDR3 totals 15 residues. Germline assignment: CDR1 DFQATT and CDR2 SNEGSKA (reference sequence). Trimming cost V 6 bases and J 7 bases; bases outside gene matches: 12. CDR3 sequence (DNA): TGCAGTGCCCTTTCTGGGACAGGGGGCCGCTATGAAGCTTTCTTT. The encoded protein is CSALSGTGGRYEAFF.

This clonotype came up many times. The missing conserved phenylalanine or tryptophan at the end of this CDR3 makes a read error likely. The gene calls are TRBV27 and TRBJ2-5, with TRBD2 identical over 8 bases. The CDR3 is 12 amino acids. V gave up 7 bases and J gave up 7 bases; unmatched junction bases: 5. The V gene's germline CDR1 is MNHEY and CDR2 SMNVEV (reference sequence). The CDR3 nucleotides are TGTGCCAGCACCCAAAGCGGGGGGACCCAGTACTCC. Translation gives CASTQSGGTQYS.

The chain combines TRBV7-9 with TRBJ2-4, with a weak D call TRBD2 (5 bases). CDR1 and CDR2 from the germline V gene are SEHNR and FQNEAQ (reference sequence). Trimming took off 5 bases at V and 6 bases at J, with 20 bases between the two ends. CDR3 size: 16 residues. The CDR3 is CASSPRIREGANIQYF. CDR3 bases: TGTGCCAGCAGCCCTCGAATAAGAGAGGGCGCAAACATTCAGTACTTC. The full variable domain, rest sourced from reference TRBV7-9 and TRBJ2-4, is DTGVSQNPRHKITKRGQNVTFRCDPISEHNRLYWYRQTLGQGPEFLTYFQNEAQLEKSRLLSDRFSAERPKGSFSTLEIQRTEQGDSAMYLCASSPRIREGANIQYFGAGTRLSVL.

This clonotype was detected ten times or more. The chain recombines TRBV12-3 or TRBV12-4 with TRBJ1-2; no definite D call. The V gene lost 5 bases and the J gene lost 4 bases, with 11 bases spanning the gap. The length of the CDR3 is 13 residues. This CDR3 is CASSPSTAYGYTF. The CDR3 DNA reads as TGTGCCAGCAGTCCTTCCACAGCCTATGGCTACACCTTC.

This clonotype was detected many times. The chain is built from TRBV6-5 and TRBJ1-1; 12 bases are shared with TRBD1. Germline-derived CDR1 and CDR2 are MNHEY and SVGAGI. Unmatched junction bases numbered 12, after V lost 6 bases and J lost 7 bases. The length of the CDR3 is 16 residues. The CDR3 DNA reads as TGTGCCAGCAGGGGACAGGGGGCCAGTGTCGCCCTTGAAGCTTTCTTT. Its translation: CASRGQGASVALEAFF.

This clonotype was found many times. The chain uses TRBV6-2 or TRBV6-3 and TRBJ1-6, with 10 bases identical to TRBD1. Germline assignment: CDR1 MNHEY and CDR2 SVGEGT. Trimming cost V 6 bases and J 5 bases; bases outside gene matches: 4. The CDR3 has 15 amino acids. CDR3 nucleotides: TGTGCCAGCAGGCGGGACAGGGGCCATAATTCACCCCTCCACTTT. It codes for CASRRDRGHNSPLHF.

CDR3 coding DNA: TGTGCCAGTAGAAGGACAGGAGGGAATAATTCACCCCTCCACTTT. It yields the protein CASRRTGGNNSPLHF. V and J are TRBV19 and TRBJ1-6; TRBD1 matches 7 bases. The germline gives CDR1 LNHDA, CDR2 SQIVND (reference sequence). V shed 6 bases and J 5 bases; nucleotides not matched to a gene: 7. This CDR3 has 15 amino acids.

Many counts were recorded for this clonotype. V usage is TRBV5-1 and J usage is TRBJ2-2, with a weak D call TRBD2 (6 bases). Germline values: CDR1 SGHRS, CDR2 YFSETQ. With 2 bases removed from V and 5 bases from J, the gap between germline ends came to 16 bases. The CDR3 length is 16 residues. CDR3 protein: CASSFTGTGVTGELFF. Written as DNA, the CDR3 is TGCGCCAGCAGCTTCACCGGGACTGGAGTGACCGGGGAGCTGTTTTTT.

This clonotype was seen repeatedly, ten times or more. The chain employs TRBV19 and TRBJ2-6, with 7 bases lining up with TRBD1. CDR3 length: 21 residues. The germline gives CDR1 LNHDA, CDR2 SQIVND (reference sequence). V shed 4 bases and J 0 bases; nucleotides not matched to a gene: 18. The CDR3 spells CASSRERTGKHFSSGANVLTF. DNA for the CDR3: TGTGCCAGTAGTAGGGAACGGACAGGAAAACATTTTAGCTCTGGGGCCAACGTCCTGACTTTC.

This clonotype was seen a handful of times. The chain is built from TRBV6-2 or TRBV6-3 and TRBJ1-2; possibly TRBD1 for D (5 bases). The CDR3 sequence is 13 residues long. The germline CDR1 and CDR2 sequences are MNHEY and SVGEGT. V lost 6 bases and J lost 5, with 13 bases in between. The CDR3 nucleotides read TGTGCCAGCAGCCAGGGACCGAGATATGGCTACACCTTC. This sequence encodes CASSQGPRYGYTF.

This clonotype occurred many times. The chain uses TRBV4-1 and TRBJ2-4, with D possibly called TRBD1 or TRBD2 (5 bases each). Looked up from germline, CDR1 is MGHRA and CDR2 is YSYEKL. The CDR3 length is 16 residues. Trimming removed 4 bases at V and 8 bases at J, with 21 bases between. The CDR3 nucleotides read TGCGCCAGCAGCCGCTCAGCAGGGACCTCTTTAGACATTCAGTACTTC. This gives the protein CASSRSAGTSLDIQYF.

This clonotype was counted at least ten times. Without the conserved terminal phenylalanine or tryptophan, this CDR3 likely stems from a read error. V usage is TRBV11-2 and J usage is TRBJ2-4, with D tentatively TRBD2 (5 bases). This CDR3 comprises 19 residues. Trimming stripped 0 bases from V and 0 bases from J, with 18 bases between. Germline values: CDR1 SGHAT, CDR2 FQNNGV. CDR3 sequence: CASSLDRDGVELAKNIQYL. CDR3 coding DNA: TGTGCCAGCAGCTTAGATCGGGATGGCGTGGAGTTAGCCAAAAACATTCAGTACCTC.

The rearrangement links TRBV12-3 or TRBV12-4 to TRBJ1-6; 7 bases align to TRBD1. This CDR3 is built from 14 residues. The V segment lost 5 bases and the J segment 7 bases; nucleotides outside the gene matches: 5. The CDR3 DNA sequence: TGTGCCAGCAGTCGGGACAGCCTAAATTCACCCCTCCACTTT. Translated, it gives CASSRDSLNSPLHF.

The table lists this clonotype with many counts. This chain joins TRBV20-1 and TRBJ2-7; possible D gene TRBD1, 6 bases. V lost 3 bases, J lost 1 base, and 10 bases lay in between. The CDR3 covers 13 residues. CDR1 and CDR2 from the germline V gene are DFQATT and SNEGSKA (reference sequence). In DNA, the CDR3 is TGCAGTGCTAGGGACGACAGGTCCTACGAGCAGTACTTC. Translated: CSARDDRSYEQYF.

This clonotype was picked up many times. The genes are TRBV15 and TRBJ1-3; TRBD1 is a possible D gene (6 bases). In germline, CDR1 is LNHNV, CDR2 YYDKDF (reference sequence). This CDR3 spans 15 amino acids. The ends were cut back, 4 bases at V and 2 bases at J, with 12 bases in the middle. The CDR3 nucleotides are TGTGCCACCAGCACCCCACAGGGTCCTGGAAACACCATATATTTT. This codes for CATSTPQGPGNTIYF.

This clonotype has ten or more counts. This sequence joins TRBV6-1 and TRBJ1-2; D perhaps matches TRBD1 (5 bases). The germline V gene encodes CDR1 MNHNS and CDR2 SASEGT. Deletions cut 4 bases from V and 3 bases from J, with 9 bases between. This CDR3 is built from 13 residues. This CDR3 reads CASSGDEYYGYTF. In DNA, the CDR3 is TGTGCCAGCAGTGGGGACGAGTACTATGGCTACACCTTC.

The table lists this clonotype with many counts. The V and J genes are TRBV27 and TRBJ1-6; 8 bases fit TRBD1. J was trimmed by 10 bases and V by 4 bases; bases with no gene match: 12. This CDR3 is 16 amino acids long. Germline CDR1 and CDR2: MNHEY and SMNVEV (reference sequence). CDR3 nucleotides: TGTGCCAGCAGTTCACCGGACAGGGCTCCAACCTCACCCCTCCACTTT. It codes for CASSSPDRAPTSPLHF.

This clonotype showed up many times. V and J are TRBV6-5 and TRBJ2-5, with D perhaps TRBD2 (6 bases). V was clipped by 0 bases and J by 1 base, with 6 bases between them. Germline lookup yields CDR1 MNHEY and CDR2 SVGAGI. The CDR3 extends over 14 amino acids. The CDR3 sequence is CASSYSRGQETQYF. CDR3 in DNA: TGTGCCAGCAGTTACTCGCGGGGCCAAGAGACCCAGTACTTC.

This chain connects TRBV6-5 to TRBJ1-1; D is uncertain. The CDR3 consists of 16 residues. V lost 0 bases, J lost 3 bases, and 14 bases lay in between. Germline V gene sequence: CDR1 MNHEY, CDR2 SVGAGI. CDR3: CASSYSAPPKDTEAFF. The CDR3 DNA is TGTGCCAGCAGTTACTCTGCCCCTCCCAAGGACACTGAAGCTTTCTTT.

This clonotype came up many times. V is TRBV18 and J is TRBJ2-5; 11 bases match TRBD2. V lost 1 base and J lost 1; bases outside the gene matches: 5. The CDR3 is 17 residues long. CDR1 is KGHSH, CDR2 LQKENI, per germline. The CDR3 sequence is CASSPRRLAGLQETQYF. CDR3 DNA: TGTGCCAGCTCACCACGGCGACTAGCGGGACTCCAAGAGACCCAGTACTTC.

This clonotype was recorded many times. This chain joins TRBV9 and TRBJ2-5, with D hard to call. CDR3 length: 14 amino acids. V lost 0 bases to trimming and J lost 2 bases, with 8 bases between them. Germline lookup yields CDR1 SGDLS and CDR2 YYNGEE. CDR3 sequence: CASSVGATQETQYF. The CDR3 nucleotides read TGTGCCAGCAGCGTAGGCGCGACTCAAGAGACCCAGTACTTC.

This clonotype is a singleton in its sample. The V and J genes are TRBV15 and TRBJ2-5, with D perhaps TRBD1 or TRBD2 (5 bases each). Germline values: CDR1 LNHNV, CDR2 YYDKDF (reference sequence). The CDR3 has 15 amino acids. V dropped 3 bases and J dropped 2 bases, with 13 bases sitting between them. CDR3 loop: CATSRGPAGQETQYF. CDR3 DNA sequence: TGTGCCACCAGCAGGGGACCAGCAGGTCAAGAGACCCAGTACTTC.

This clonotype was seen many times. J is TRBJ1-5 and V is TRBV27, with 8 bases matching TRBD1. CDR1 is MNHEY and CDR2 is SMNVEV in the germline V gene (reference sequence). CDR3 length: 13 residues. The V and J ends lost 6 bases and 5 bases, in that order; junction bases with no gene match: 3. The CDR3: CASRSTGDQPQHF. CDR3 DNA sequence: TGTGCCAGCAGATCGACAGGGGATCAGCCCCAGCATTTT.

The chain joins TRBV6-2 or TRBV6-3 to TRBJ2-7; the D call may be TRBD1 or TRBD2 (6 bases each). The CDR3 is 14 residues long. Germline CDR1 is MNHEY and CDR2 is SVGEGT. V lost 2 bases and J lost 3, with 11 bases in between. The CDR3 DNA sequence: TGTGCCAGCAGTTACACGGGGGCACTCTACGAGCAGTACTTC. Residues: CASSYTGALYEQYF.

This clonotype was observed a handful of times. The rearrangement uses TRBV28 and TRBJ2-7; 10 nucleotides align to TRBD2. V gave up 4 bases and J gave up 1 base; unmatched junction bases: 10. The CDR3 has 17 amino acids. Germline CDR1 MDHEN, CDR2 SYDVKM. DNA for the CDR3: TGTGCCAGCAGTTCCCACCCTAGCGGGAGTAAGTCCTACGAGCAGTACTTC. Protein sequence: CASSSHPSGSKSYEQYF.

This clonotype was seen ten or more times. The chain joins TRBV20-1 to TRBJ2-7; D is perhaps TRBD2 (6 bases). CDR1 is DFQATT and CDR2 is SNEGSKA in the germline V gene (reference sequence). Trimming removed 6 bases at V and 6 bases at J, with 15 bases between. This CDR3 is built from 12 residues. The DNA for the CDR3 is TGCAGTGCCCACAGTCCTAGCGCCGAGCAGTACTTC. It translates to CSAHSPSAEQYF.

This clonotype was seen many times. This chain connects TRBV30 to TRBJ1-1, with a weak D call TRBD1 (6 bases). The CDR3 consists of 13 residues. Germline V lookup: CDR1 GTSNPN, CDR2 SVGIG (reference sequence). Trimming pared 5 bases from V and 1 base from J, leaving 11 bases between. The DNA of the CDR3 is TGTGCCTGGGGGGGGCAGCCGAACACTGAAGCTTTCTTT. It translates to CAWGGQPNTEAFF.

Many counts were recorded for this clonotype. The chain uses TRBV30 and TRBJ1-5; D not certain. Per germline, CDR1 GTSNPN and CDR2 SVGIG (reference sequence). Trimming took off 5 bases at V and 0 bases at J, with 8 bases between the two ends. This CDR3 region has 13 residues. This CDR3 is CAWSFDSNQPQHF. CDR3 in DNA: TGTGCCTGGTCCTTTGATAGCAATCAGCCCCAGCATTTT.

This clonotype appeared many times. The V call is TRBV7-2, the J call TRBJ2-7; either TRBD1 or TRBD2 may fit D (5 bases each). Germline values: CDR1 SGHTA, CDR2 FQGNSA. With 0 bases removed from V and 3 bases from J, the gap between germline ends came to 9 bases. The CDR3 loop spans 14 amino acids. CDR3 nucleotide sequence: TGTGCCAGCAGCTTAGCAGGGGCGGGCTACGAGCAGTACTTC. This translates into CASSLAGAGYEQYF.

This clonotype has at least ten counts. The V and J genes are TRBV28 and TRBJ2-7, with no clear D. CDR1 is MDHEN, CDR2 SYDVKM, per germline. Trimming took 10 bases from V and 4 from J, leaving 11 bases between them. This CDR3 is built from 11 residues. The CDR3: CATRESYEQYF. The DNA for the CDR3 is TGTGCCACCAGAGAGAGTTACGAGCAGTACTTC.